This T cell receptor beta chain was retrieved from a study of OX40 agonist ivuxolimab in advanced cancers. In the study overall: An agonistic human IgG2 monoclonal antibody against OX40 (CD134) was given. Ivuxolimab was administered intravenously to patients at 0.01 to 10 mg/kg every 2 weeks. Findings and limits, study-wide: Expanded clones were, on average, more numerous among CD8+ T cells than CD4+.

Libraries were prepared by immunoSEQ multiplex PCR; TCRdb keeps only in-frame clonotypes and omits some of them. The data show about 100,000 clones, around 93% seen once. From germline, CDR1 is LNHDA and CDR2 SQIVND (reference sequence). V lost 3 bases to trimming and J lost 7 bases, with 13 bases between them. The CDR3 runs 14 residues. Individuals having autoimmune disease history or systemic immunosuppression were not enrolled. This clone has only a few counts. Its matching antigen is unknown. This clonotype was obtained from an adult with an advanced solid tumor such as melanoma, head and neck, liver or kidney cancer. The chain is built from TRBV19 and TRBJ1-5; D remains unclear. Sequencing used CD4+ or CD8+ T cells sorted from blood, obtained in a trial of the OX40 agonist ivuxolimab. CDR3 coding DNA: TGTGCCAGTAGTATGATGGCAGGCGGACAGCCCCAGCATTTT. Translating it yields CASSMMAGGQPQHF.